This T cell receptor (beta chain) was captured by sequencing in a study of PD-1 blockade in classical Hodgkin lymphoma. Overall study results and limits: Some patients began nivolumab under 1 year after ASCT. These patients were excluded from later analyses.

Data came from immunoSEQ multiplex PCR; TCRdb stores just in-frame clones and leaves some out. The data contain under 25,000 clones, 60% to 80% of them seen just once; the ten biggest clones take up approximately 21%. Comment on this clone: Its specificity is unknown.

The CDR3 length is 14 residues. Trimming removed 11 bases at V and 2 bases at J, with 16 bases between. Germline V CDR1 and CDR2: MNHNY, SVGAGI (reference sequence). Regarding time point: cycle 4 day 1 (C4D1), after 6 weeks of nivolumab. Relapse after autologous stem cell transplantation occurred in every patient, and brentuximab vedotin exposure varied. The receptor was isolated from a human donor with classical Hodgkin lymphoma. The sample consisted of peripheral blood mononuclear cells (PBMCs), taken before the fourth cycle of nivolumab. V and J are TRBV6-6 and TRBJ2-1; a weak D match, TRBD2 (5 bases). The CDR3 loop is CASGEGYTYNEQFF. The CDR3, as DNA: TGTGCCTCCGGTGAGGGCTACACCTACAATGAGCAGTTCTTC.